This TCR beta chain was captured by sequencing in a study of blood T cell repertoires in COVID-19. Looking at the study overall: Samples of COVID-19 (acute and convalescent) were obtained from the United States, Italy and Spain.

This CDR3 region has 15 residues. The V and J ends lost 1 base and 4 bases, in that order; junction bases with no gene match: 6. Per the germline V gene, CDR1 is SGHDT and CDR2 is YYEEEE. As originally analysed: Reference gene primer amplification gave nucleated cell count estimates. Clones were read by immunoSEQ multiplex PCR, and TCRdb kept only the in-frame ones, dropping some. V and J calls and clone size are copied from that table; D and trimming were computed from the DNA. Among roughly 90,000 clones listed, about 87% were seen once. This chain uses TRBV5-6 with TRBJ2-5; 8 bases match TRBD2. The TCR sequence derives from a human donor in a cohort sampled during active COVID-19. The sequenced sample consisted of peripheral blood. The CDR3 bases are TGTGCCAGCAGCTTGATAGCGGGAAGGGGAGAGACCCAGTACTTC. Protein product: CASSLIAGRGETQYF.